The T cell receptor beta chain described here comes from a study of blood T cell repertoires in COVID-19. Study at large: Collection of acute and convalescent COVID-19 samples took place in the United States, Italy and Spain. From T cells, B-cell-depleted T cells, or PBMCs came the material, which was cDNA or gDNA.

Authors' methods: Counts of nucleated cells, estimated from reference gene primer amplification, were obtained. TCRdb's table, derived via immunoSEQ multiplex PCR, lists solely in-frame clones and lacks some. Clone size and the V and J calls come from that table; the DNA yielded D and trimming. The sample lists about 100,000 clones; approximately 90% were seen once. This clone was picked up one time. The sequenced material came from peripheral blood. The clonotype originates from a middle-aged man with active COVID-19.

The DNA of the CDR3 is TGTGCCAGCAGCTTGGGACTAGCGGACAATGAGCAGTTCTTC. Protein: CASSLGLADNEQFF. The rearrangement joins TRBV5-8 to TRBJ2-1; the match to TRBD2 covers 9 bases. V trimming: 0 bases; J trimming: 5 bases; junction bases outside the gene matches: 0. The germline gives CDR1 SGHTS, CDR2 YDEGEE. This CDR3 is built from 14 residues.